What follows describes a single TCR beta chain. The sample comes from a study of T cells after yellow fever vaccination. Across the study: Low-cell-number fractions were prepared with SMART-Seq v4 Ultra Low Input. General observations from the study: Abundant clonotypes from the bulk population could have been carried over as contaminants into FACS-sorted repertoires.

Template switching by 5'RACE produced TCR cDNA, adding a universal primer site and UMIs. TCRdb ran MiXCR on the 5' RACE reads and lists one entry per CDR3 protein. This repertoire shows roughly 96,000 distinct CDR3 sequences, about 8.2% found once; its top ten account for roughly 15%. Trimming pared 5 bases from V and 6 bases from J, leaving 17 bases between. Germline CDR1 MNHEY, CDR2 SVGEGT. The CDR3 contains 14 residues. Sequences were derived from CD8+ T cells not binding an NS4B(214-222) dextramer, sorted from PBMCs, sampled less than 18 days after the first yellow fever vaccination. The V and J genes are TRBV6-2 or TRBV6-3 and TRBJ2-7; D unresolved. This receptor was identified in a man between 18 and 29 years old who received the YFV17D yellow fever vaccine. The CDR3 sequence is CASSTGGRFTEQYF. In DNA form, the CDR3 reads TGTGCCAGCAGTACCGGCGGCAGGTTTACCGAGCAGTACTTC.